This passage covers 9 T cell receptor beta chains from one sample sequenced in a study of blood T cell repertoires in COVID-19. TCRdb's copy holds only in-frame clones and misses some; the assay was immunoSEQ multiplex PCR. The sample holds about 100,000 clones, roughly 80% seen once. Sequencing was carried out using peripheral blood. Receptors originate from a man aged 60 to 75 with acute or convalescent COVID-19.

This clone is a singleton in its sample. The rearrangement joins TRBV7-9 to TRBJ1-1; the match to TRBD1 covers 7 bases. The junction had 8 bases not matched to a gene; V was cut back by 3 bases and J by 7 bases. CDR1 SEHNR and CDR2 FQNEAQ come from the germline V gene (reference sequence). There are 14 residues in the CDR3. CDR3 in amino acids: CASSFMTGTHEAFF. CDR3 in DNA: TGTGCCAGCAGCTTCATGACAGGGACCCATGAAGCTTTCTTT.

The rearrangement joins TRBV28 to TRBJ1-6, with 7 bases lining up with TRBD1. The CDR3 is 15 residues long. The junction had 10 bases not matched to a gene; V was cut back by 7 bases and J by 7 bases. Germline V gives CDR1 MDHEN, CDR2 SYDVKM. Written as DNA, the CDR3 is TGTGCCAGCAACGGGGGACAGATTGGAAATTCACCCCTCCACTTT. Residues: CASNGGQIGNSPLHF. The full variable domain, completed using reference TRBV28 and TRBJ1-6, is DVKVTQSSRYLVKRTGEKVFLECVQDMDHENMFWYRQDPGLGLRLIYFSYDVKMKEKGDIPEGYSVSREKKERFSLILESASTNQTSMYLCASNGGQIGNSPLHFGNGTRLTVT.

This clone appeared once. The chain employs TRBV2 and TRBJ1-1; D might be TRBD1 (5 bases). Trimming cost V 7 bases and J 1 base, with 19 bases left between them. Germline V gene data show CDR1 as SNHLY and CDR2 as FYNNEI. CDR3 size: 16 residues. The chain's CDR3 is CASTPPIDRENTEAFF. CDR3 bases: TGTGCCAGCACCCCGCCGATCGACAGAGAGAACACTGAAGCTTTCTTT.

The V call is TRBV6-5, the J call TRBJ2-1, with 14 bases fitting TRBD2. Unmatched junction bases numbered 4, after V lost 8 bases and J lost 7 bases. The CDR3 sequence is 14 residues long. The germline V gene has CDR1 MNHEY and CDR2 SVGAGI. CDR3 in amino acids: CASSGTSGSNEQFF. As DNA, the CDR3 is TGTGCCAGCTCCGGGACTAGCGGGAGTAATGAGCAGTTCTTC.

Note on this clone: The identical CDR3 is also encoded by other nucleotide sequences in the sample. This chain connects TRBV19 to TRBJ1-5, with 8 bases that match TRBD1. CDR1 is LNHDA and CDR2 is SQIVND in the germline V gene (reference sequence). V was pared by 6 bases and J by 0 bases, with 4 bases of the junction left unmatched. The CDR3 contains 15 residues. The CDR3 DNA follows: TGTGCCAGTAGACCGACAGGGGATAGCAATCAGCCCCAGCATTTT. Translated, it gives CASRPTGDSNQPQHF.

The table lists this clone with a count of one. The CDR3 DNA follows: TGTGCCAGCAGTTACTCCTCAGATACGCAGTATTTT. Encoded protein: CASSYSSDTQYF. The rearrangement uses TRBV12-3 or TRBV12-4 and TRBJ2-3; D gene uncertain. Trimming took off 4 bases at V and 4 bases at J, with 6 bases between the two ends. CDR3 size: 12 residues.

The J gene is TRBJ1-1, the V gene TRBV5-1, with 8 bases aligning to TRBD1. The CDR3 loop spans 15 amino acids. V trimming: 4 bases; J trimming: 0 bases; junction bases outside the gene matches: 5. Looked up from germline, CDR1 is SGHRS and CDR2 is YFSETQ. This chain's CDR3 is CASSRETGVNTEAFF. CDR3 sequence (DNA): TGCGCCAGCAGCCGAGAGACAGGGGTGAACACTGAAGCTTTCTTT.

The genes are TRBV5-1 and TRBJ2-7, with 9 nucleotides matching TRBD1. Trimming cost V 4 bases and J 4 bases; bases outside gene matches: 9. CDR3 size: 15 residues. Germline V gene lookup returns CDR1 SGHRS and CDR2 YFSETQ. This CDR3 is CASSTEQGAVYEQYF. CDR3 DNA sequence: TGCGCCAGCAGCACAGAACAGGGGGCCGTATACGAGCAGTACTTC.

V and J are TRBV5-4 and TRBJ2-6, with 7 bases matching TRBD1. The trim removed 4 bases at V and 2 bases at J, leaving 6 bases unmatched. The length of the CDR3 is 16 residues. Germline values: CDR1 SGHNT, CDR2 YYREEE (reference sequence). The CDR3 region has the DNA TGTGCCAGCAGCAGCGAGGACAGGCCTGGGGCCAACGTCCTGACTTTC. This gives the protein CASSSEDRPGANVLTF.